This record covers a single T cell receptor (beta chain). The sample originates from a study of blood T cell repertoires in COVID-19. The wider study: Material from acute and convalescent COVID-19 was sourced from the United States, Italy and Spain.

It was during active infection that Seattle patients were enrolled and then longitudinally followed. Study processing details: Reference gene primer amplification yielded estimated nucleated cell counts. Assay used: immunoSEQ multiplex PCR; TCRdb lists only in-frame clones, some missing. V and J calls and clone size are copied from that table; D and trimming were computed from the DNA. The sample carries about 200,000 clones, approximately 80% recorded once. V lost 1 base and J lost 0; bases outside the gene matches: 5. Germline V gene sequence: CDR1 SEHNR, CDR2 FQNEAQ (reference sequence). CDR3 length: 16 amino acids.

This receptor was obtained from a woman of 80 years or more with COVID-19, enrolled during active disease. The chain carries TRBV7-9 and TRBJ1-1, with 7 positions matching TRBD1. The material sequenced was peripheral blood. This CDR3 reads CASSLDPTGVNTEAFF. The CDR3 nucleotides read TGTGCCAGCAGCTTAGACCCTACAGGGGTGAACACTGAAGCTTTCTTT. The full variable domain, with the rest looked up from reference TRBV7-9 and TRBJ1-1, is DTGVSQNPRHKITKRGQNVTFRCDPISEHNRLYWYRQTLGQGPEFLTYFQNEAQLEKSRLLSDRFSAERPKGSFSTLEIQRTEQGDSAMYLCASSLDPTGVNTEAFFGQGTRLTVV.